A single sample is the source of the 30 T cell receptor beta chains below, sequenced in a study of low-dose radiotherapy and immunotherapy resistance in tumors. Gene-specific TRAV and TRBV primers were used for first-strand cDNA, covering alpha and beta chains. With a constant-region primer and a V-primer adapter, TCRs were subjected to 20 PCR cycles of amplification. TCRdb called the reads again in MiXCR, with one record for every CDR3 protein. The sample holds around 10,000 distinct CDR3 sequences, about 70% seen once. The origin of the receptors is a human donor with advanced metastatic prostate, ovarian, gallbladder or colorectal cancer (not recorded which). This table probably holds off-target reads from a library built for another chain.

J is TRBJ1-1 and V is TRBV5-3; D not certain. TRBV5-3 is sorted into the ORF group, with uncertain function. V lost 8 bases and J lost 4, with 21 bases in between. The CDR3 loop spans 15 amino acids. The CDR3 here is CASSTRAGAGTEAFF. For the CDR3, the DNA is TGTGCCAGCAGCACGCGGGCAGGCGCGGGCACTGAAGCTTTCTTT.

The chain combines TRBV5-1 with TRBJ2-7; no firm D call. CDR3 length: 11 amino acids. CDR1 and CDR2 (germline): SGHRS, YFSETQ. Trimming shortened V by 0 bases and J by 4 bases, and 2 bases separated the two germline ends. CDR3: CASSLEYEQYF. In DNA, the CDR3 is TGCGCCAGCAGCTTGGAATACGAGCAGTACTTC.

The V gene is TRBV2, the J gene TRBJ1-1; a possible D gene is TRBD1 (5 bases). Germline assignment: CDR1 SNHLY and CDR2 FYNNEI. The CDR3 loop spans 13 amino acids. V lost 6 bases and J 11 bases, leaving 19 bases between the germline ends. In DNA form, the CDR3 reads TGTGCCAGCAGCGCCGGGACCCCAGGCGTGGCTTTCTTT. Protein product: CASSAGTPGVAFF.

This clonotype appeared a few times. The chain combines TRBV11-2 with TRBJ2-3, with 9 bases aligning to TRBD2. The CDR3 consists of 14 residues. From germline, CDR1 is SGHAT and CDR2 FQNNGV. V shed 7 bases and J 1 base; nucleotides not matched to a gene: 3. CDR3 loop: CASTIAGGTDTQYF. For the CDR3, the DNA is TGTGCCAGCACCATAGCGGGGGGCACAGATACGCAGTATTTT.

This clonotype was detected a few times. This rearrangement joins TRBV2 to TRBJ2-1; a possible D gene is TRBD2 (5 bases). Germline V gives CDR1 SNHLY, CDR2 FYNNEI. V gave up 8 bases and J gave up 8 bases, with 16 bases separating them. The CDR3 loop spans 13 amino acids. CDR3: CASQLLAVHEQFF. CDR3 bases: TGTGCCAGCCAACTCCTAGCCGTCCATGAGCAGTTCTTC.

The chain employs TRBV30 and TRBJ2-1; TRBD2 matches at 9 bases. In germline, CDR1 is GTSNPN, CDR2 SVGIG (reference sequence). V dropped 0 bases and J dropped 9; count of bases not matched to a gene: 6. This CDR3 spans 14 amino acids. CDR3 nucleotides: TGTGCCTGGAGTGTACTGGTGACTAGCGGTGAGCAGTTCTTC. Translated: CAWSVLVTSGEQFF.

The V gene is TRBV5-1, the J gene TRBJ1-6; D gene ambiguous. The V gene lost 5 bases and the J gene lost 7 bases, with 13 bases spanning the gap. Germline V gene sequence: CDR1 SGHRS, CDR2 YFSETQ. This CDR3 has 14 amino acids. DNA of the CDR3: TGCGCCAGCAGGGATCAGAAGGAGAATTCACCCCTCCACTTT. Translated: CASRDQKENSPLHF. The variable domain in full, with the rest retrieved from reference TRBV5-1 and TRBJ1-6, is KAGVTQTPRYLIKTRGQQVTLSCSPISGHRSVSWYQQTPGQGLQFLFEYFSETQRNKGNFPGRFSGRQFSNSRSEMNVSTLELGDSALYLCASRDQKENSPLHFGNGTRLTVT.

The CDR3 DNA reads TGTGCCAGCAGCCCATACGGGGGAGGCGCGGGGAATGAGCAGTTCTTC. Residues: CASSPYGGGAGNEQFF. The V call is TRBV7-9, the J call TRBJ2-1; perhaps TRBD2 as D (6 bases). The CDR3 totals 16 residues. V lost 5 bases and J 7 bases, leaving 21 bases between the germline ends. Germline V lookup: CDR1 SEHNR, CDR2 FQNEAQ (reference sequence).

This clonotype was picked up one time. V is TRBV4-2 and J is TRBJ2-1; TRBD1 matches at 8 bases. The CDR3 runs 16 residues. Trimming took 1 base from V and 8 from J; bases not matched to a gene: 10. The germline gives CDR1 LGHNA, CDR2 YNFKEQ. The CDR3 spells CASSQGGQGVSDEQFF. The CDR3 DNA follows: TGTGCCAGCAGCCAAGGCGGACAGGGCGTATCCGATGAGCAGTTCTTC.

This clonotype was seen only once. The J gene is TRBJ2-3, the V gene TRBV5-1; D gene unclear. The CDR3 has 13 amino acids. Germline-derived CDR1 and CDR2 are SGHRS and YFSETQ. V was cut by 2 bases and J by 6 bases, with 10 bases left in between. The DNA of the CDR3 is TGCGCCAGCAGCTTTAGTGAGAGGGATACGCAGTATTTT. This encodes CASSFSERDTQYF.

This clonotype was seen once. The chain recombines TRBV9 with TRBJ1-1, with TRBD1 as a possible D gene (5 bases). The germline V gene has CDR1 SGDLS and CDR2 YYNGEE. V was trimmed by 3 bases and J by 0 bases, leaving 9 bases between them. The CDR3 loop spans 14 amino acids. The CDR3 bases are TGTGCCAGCAGCGAAGACAGCATGAACACTGAAGCTTTCTTT. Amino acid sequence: CASSEDSMNTEAFF.

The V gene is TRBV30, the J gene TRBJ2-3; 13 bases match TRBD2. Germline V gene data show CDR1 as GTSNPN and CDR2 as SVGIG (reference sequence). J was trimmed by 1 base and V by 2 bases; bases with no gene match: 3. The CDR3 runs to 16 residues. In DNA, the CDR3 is TGTGCCTGGAGTCCCGGACTAGCGGGGGGCACAGATACGCAGTATTTT. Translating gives CAWSPGLAGGTDTQYF.

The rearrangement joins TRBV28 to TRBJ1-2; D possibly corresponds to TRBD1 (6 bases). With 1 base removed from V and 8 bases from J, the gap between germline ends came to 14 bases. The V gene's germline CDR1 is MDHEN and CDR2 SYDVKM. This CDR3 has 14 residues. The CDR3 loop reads CASSLLNGGMGYTF. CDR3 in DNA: TGTGCCAGCAGTTTATTAAACGGGGGCATGGGCTACACCTTC.

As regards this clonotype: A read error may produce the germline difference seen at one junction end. The DNA for the CDR3 is TGTGCCAGTAGAATTGCAGGGGGTAACTCTGGCGCCAACGTCCTGACTTTC. Translated: CASRIAGGNSGANVLTF. The V call is TRBV19, the J call TRBJ2-6, with TRBD1 identical over 7 bases. The CDR3 extends over 17 amino acids. Germline V gene sequence: CDR1 LNHDA, CDR2 SQIVND (reference sequence).

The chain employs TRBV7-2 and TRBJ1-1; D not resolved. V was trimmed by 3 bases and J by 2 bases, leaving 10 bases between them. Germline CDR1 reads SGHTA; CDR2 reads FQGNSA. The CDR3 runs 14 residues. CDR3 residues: CASSFSPLNTEAFF. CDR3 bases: TGTGCCAGCAGCTTCTCACCGCTCAACACTGAAGCTTTCTTT.

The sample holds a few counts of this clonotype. CDR3 DNA: TGTGCCAGTAGTAGCCAAACAGGGGGAAGCTATGGCTACACCTTC. Residues: CASSSQTGGSYGYTF. The rearrangement uses TRBV19 and TRBJ1-2; 8 bases align to TRBD1. The CDR3 runs 15 residues. Germline assignment: CDR1 LNHDA and CDR2 SQIVND (reference sequence). The trim removed 4 bases at V and 4 bases at J, leaving 8 bases unmatched.

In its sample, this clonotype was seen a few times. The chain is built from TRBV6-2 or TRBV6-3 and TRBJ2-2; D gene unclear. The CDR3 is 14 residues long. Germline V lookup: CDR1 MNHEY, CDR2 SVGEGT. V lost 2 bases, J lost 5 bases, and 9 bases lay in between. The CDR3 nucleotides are TGTGCCAGCAGTTACATGGTTCGGACCGGGGAGCTGTTTTTT. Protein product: CASSYMVRTGELFF.

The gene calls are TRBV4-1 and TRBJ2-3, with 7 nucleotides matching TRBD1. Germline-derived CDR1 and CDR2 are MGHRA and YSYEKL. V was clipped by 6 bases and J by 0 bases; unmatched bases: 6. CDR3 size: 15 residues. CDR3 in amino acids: CASSYRQGSTDTQYF. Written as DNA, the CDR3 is TGCGCCAGCAGTTACCGACAGGGTAGCACAGATACGCAGTATTTT.

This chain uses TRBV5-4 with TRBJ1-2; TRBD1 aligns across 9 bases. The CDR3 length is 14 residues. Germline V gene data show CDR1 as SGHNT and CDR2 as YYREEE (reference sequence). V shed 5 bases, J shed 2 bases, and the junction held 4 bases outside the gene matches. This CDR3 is CASRLTGGNYGYTF. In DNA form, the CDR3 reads TGTGCCAGCAGGCTGACAGGGGGAAACTATGGCTACACCTTC.

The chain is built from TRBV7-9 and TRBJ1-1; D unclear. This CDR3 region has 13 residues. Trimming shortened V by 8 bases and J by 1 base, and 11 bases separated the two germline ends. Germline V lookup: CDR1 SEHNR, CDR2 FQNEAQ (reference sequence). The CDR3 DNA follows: TGTGCCAGCGTCAAAAGTAGGAACACTGAAGCTTTCTTT. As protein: CASVKSRNTEAFF. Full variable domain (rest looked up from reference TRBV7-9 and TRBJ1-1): DTGVSQNPRHKITKRGQNVTFRCDPISEHNRLYWYRQTLGQGPEFLTYFQNEAQLEKSRLLSDRFSAERPKGSFSTLEIQRTEQGDSAMYLCASVKSRNTEAFFGQGTRLTVV.

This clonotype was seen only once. Here the CDR3 reads CSVNQGNTEAFF. As DNA, the CDR3 is TGCAGCGTTAATCAGGGGAACACTGAAGCTTTCTTT. V usage is TRBV29-1 and J usage is TRBJ1-1, with D perhaps TRBD1 (5 bases). The CDR3 spans 12 residues. Germline assignment: CDR1 SQVTM and CDR2 ANQGSEA. Trimming left V 5 bases short and J 1 base short, with 8 bases between.

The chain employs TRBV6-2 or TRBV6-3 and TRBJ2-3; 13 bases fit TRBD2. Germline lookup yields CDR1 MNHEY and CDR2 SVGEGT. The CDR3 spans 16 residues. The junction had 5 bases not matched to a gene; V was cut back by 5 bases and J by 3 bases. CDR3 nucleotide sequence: TGTGCCAGCAGTCGGACTAGCGGGAGTGCAACAGATACGCAGTATTTT. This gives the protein CASSRTSGSATDTQYF.

CDR3 DNA: TGTGCCAGCAGCTGGGACAGCCAAGAGACCCAGTACTTC. Encoded protein: CASSWDSQETQYF. This chain links TRBV5-4 with TRBJ2-5, with 7 positions matching TRBD1. V shed 3 bases, J shed 1 base, and the junction held 0 bases outside the gene matches. This CDR3 region has 13 residues. Germline CDR1 SGHNT, CDR2 YYREEE (reference sequence). Full variable domain (missing parts from reference TRBV5-4 and TRBJ2-5): ETGVTQSPTHLIKTRGQQVTLRCSSQSGHNTVSWYQQALGQGPQFIFQYYREEENGRGNFPPRFSGLQFPNYSSELNVNALELDDSALYLCASSWDSQETQYFGPGTRLLVL.

The chain's CDR3 is CASKIRGTSTNEKLFF. The CDR3 bases are TGTGCCAGCAAGATCCGTGGGACCTCAACTAATGAAAAACTGTTTTTT. The chain couples TRBV27 to TRBJ1-4; D might be TRBD1 (5 bases). CDR1 MNHEY and CDR2 SMNVEV come from the germline V gene (reference sequence). The length of the CDR3 is 16 residues. V lost 7 bases, J lost 0 bases, and 15 bases lay in between.

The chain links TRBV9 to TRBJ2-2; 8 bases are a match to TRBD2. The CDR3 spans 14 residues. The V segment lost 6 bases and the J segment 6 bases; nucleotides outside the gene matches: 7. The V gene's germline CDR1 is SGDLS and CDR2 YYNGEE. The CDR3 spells CASTLGGGPGELFF. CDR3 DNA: TGTGCCAGCACCCTCGGGGGGGGCCCCGGGGAGCTGTTTTTT.

The CDR3 coding sequence is TGTGCCATCAGTGAAAGGTTGGACAGGGTCGGCTACACCTTC. Its translation is CAISERLDRVGYTF. V and J are TRBV10-3 and TRBJ1-2; 8 bases fit TRBD1. V was clipped by 3 bases and J by 8 bases; unmatched bases: 8. Germline V gene lookup returns CDR1 ENHRY and CDR2 SYGVKD. This CDR3 has 14 amino acids.

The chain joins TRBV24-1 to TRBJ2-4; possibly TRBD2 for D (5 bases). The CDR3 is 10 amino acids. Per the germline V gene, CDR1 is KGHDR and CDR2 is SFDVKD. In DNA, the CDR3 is TGTGGGGCCTGGGAGAACATTCAGTACTTC. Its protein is CGAWENIQYF.

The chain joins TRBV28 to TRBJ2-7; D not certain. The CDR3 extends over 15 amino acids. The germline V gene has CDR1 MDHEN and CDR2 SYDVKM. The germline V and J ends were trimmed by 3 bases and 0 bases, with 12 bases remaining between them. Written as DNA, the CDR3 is TGTGCCAGCAGTTTTCAACAAGTTAGCTCCTACGAGCAGTACTTC. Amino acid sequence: CASSFQQVSSYEQYF.

CDR3 loop: CASSLGGSREQYF. The CDR3 nucleotides read TGTGCCAGCAGTTTGGGGGGTAGCCGCGAGCAGTACTTC. V and J are TRBV12-3 or TRBV12-4 and TRBJ2-7, with D possibly TRBD2 on 6 matching bases. This CDR3 has 13 amino acids. The V gene lost 3 bases and the J gene lost 6 bases, with 12 bases spanning the gap.

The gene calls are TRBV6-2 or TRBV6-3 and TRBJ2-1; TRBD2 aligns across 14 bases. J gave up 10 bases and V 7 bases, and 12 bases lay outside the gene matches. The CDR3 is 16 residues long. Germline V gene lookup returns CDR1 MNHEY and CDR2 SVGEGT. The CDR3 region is CASNQRGTSGSREQFF. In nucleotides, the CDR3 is TGTGCCAGCAATCAAAGGGGGACTAGCGGGAGTAGGGAGCAGTTCTTC.